A single sample gave rise to the 6 T cell receptor beta chains below, sequenced in a study of T cells in Graves' hyperthyroidism and ophthalmopathy. What was amplified from RNA transcripts were TCR beta CDR3 regions. The HTBI primer set drove a first-round RT-PCR of the TCR CDR3. TCRdb independently ran MiXCR on the multiplex PCR reads; one entry per CDR3 protein. The sample has approximately 480,000 distinct CDR3 sequences, less than 25% seen once. Material for sequencing was blood. These receptors came from a man aged 18 to 29 with Graves' hyperthyroidism.

The V and J genes are TRBV12-3 or TRBV12-4 and TRBJ1-2; no firm D call. The germline V and J ends were trimmed by 5 bases and 1 base, with 14 bases remaining between them. CDR3 length: 15 amino acids. This CDR3 is CASSGRGPNNYGYTF. CDR3 coding DNA: TGTGCCAGCAGTGGACGCGGACCGAATAACTATGGCTACACCTTC.

This clonotype was found many times. J is TRBJ1-1 and V is TRBV12-3 or TRBV12-4; TRBD1 matches at 10 bases. The V and J ends lost 4 bases and 5 bases, in that order; junction bases with no gene match: 10. The CDR3 loop spans 16 amino acids. The CDR3 DNA reads as TGTGCCAGCAGTTCGCCCTTTGACAGGGGGCGAACTGAAGCTTTCTTT. Translated: CASSSPFDRGRTEAFF.

The chain couples TRBV5-1 to TRBJ2-3, with no clear D. This CDR3 has 14 residues. In germline, CDR1 is SGHRS, CDR2 YFSETQ. V lost 5 bases and J 0 bases, leaving 10 bases between the germline ends. The CDR3 here is CASRGPGSTDTQYF. The CDR3, as DNA: TGCGCCAGCAGAGGCCCTGGGAGCACAGATACGCAGTATTTT. The full variable domain, with the rest looked up from reference TRBV5-1 and TRBJ2-3, is KAGVTQTPRYLIKTRGQQVTLSCSPISGHRSVSWYQQTPGQGLQFLFEYFSETQRNKGNFPGRFSGRQFSNSRSEMNVSTLELGDSALYLCASRGPGSTDTQYFGPGTRLTVL.

This clonotype was counted a few times. The CDR3 spells CASKVGPRETQYF. As DNA, the CDR3 is TGTGCCAGCAAAGTAGGGCCAAGAGAGACCCAGTACTTC. The chain employs TRBV28 and TRBJ2-5; no reliable D call. Germline CDR1 is MDHEN and CDR2 is SYDVKM. Trimming took 7 bases from V and 4 from J, leaving 13 bases between them. CDR3 size: 13 residues.

This sequence joins TRBV7-9 and TRBJ1-4; D gene unclear. CDR1 SEHNR and CDR2 FQNEAQ come from the germline V gene (reference sequence). This CDR3 comprises 12 residues. V dropped 4 bases and J dropped 12 bases, with 12 bases sitting between them. This chain's CDR3 is CASSSDIFELFF. DNA for the CDR3: TGTGCCAGCAGCTCCGACATTTTTGAACTGTTTTTT.

In its sample, this clonotype was seen many times. V usage is TRBV5-1 and J usage is TRBJ1-3, with TRBD1 matching 7 bases. This CDR3 has 16 amino acids. Per the germline V gene, CDR1 is SGHRS and CDR2 is YFSETQ. V shed 4 bases and J 2 bases; nucleotides not matched to a gene: 9. The CDR3 DNA follows: TGCGCCAGCAGCAGGCACAGGGGAGGCGCTGGAAACACCATATATTTT. Protein product: CASSRHRGGAGNTIYF.